The 9 T cell receptor beta chains reported below all come from one sample, sequenced in a study of Graves' ophthalmopathy and Graves' hyperthyroidism. RNA transcripts yielded amplified TCR beta CDR3 regions. First-round RT-PCR used HTBI primers; second-round multiplex PCR followed. Each CDR3 protein gets one entry after TCRdb re-called the multiplex PCR reads with MiXCR. This repertoire shows under 200,000 distinct CDR3 sequences, 30% to 45% found once; its top ten account for 4.5% to 6%. Material: peripheral blood. These receptors came from a woman aged 40-49 years with Graves' ophthalmopathy.

The chain has TRBV28 and TRBJ1-2; 8 bases match TRBD1. Germline loops: CDR1 MDHEN, CDR2 SYDVKM. Losses at the gene ends were 2 bases for V and 8 bases for J; bases not matched to a gene: 13. This CDR3 has 16 residues. CDR3 sequence: CASSLGAPRDRRGYTF. In DNA, the CDR3 is TGTGCCAGCAGTTTAGGAGCCCCCCGGGACAGGAGGGGCTACACCTTC.

This clonotype was observed at least ten times. V usage is TRBV3-1 and J usage is TRBJ1-2; D is ambiguous. Per germline, CDR1 LGHDT and CDR2 YNNKEL (reference sequence). The V end was cut by 0 bases, the J end by 7 bases, with 15 bases between. The CDR3 runs 15 residues. CDR3 sequence: CASSQEDKSIGGYTF. In nucleotides, the CDR3 is TGTGCCAGCAGCCAAGAAGACAAGAGTATAGGTGGCTACACCTTC.

This clonotype was detected many times. The rearrangement links TRBV15 to TRBJ2-2; 7 nucleotides agree with TRBD1. The CDR3 has 14 amino acids. Germline loops: CDR1 LNHNV, CDR2 YYDKDF (reference sequence). V lost 5 bases to trimming and J lost 2 bases; unmatched junction nucleotides: 2. CDR3 DNA: TGTGCCACCAGCGGACAGGCAAACACCGGGGAGCTGTTTTTT. It is translated as CATSGQANTGELFF.

The chain uses TRBV12-3 or TRBV12-4 and TRBJ1-2, with TRBD1 as a possible D gene (5 bases). There are 13 residues in the CDR3. Trimming removed 5 bases from V and 3 bases from J, with 10 bases in between. CDR3 region: CASSAGQDYGYTF. The DNA of the CDR3 is TGTGCCAGCAGTGCGGGGCAGGACTATGGCTACACCTTC.

This clonotype was seen ten or more times. This chain connects TRBV4-2 to TRBJ1-1, with 12 bases lining up with TRBD1. The V gene's germline CDR1 is LGHNA and CDR2 YNFKEQ. This CDR3 has 19 amino acids. V trimming: 4 bases; J trimming: 4 bases; junction bases outside the gene matches: 16. The CDR3 loop reads CASSRNLGDRGRKGTEAFF. The CDR3, as DNA: TGTGCCAGCAGCCGCAACTTAGGGGACAGGGGGCGCAAGGGCACTGAAGCTTTCTTT.

There are many counts of this clonotype. The chain uses TRBV27 and TRBJ2-7; 10 bases are shared with TRBD2. The CDR3 is 15 residues long. Per germline, CDR1 MNHEY and CDR2 SMNVEV (reference sequence). V was pared by 7 bases and J by 0 bases, with 6 bases of the junction left unmatched. DNA of the CDR3: TGTGCCAGCACCAAAAGCGGGGGGGCCTCCTACGAGCAGTACTTC. Residues: CASTKSGGASYEQYF.

This chain uses TRBV10-3 with TRBJ2-7, with a tentative D call TRBD2 (5 bases). The CDR3 totals 14 residues. Germline V CDR1 and CDR2: ENHRY, SYGVKD. Trimming removed 0 bases from V and 3 bases from J, with 9 bases in between. CDR3 residues: CAISESWESYEQYF. In DNA form, the CDR3 reads TGTGCCATCAGTGAGTCTTGGGAGAGCTACGAGCAGTACTTC.

This clonotype was observed at least ten times. The chain joins TRBV2 to TRBJ1-3; D ambiguous. There are 12 residues in the CDR3. Germline V gene sequence: CDR1 SNHLY, CDR2 FYNNEI. The V and J ends lost 6 bases and 2 bases respectively, with 5 bases between them. CDR3 sequence: CASRTAGNTIYF. The CDR3 region has the DNA TGTGCCAGCAGAACAGCTGGAAACACCATATATTTT.

This clonotype was recorded at least ten times. The rearrangement uses TRBV10-1 and TRBJ1-1; D not resolved. V was clipped by 8 bases and J by 0 bases, with 16 bases between them. This CDR3 comprises 15 residues. Germline lookup yields CDR1 WNHNN and CDR2 SYGVQD (reference sequence). CDR3 amino acids: CASRRERGMNTEAFF. In nucleotides, the CDR3 is TGCGCCAGCCGTCGGGAGCGCGGCATGAACACTGAAGCTTTCTTT.